Listed below are T cell receptor beta chains from one sample, sequenced in a study of CD4 and CD8 cells across lung adenocarcinoma regions. TCRdb processed the PCR reads anew with MiXCR; each CDR3 protein has one entry. The profile covers over 6,000 distinct CDR3 sequences, with roughly 54% appearing a single time and roughly 23% taken by the ten largest. Sequencing was carried out using CD4+ T cells from the center of a lung tumor. The receptors come from a female donor with lung adenocarcinoma. The CD4 and CD8 labels of this study may be unreliable. CDR3s include the opening cysteine and the closing phenylalanine or tryptophan. Fields, in order: J gene, clone size, V gene, D gene, CDR3 protein, CDR3 DNA. D genes are given only for firm matches. Clone size is not always given. Where it is, it says once, few, many or a class for expanded clones.

TRBJ2-4,NA,TRBV27,TRBD2,CGGGNGGGEGNTQYF,TGTGGCGGGGGGAACGGGGGCGGTGAAGGAAACACCCAGTACTTC
TRBJ2-5,large,TRBV27,TRBD2,CASSLRPGGQETQYF,TGTGCCAGCAGTTTACGGCCGGGAGGGCAAGAGACCCAGTACTTC
TRBJ2-5,NA,TRBV27,NA,CASSAGLAGGIQETQYF,TGTGCCAGCAGTGCCGGGCTCGCGGGCGGGATCCAAGAGACGCAGTACTTC
TRBJ1-5,many,TRBV7-2,NA,CASSLLPTGQNQPQHF,TGTGCCAGCAGCTTACTCCCTACGGGTCAAAATCAGCCCCAGCATTTT
TRBJ2-5,NA,TRBV27,TRBD1,CASSLHRGRGETQYF,TGTGCCAGCAGTTTACACAGGGGCCGAGGGGAGACCCAGTACTTC
TRBJ1-2,NA,TRBV7-2,TRBD1,CASSLDGTGHYGYTF,TGTGCCAGCAGCTTAGATGGGACAGGCCACTATGGCTACACCTTC
TRBJ2-7,NA,TRBV6-1,NA,CASRETTGWYEQYF,TGTGCCAGCAGAGAGACTACAGGGTGGTACGAGCAGTACTTC
TRBJ2-3,NA,TRBV6-1,NA,CASKDKNTQYF,TGTGCCAGCAAGGACAAAAACACGCAGTATTTT
TRBJ1-2,NA,TRBV7-8,TRBD1,CASSPRTGGGGYTF,TGTGCCAGCAGCCCGAGGACAGGGGGCGGAGGCTACACCTTC
TRBJ2-2,large,TRBV6-5,NA,CASSLNTETIVNTGELFF,TGTGCCAGCAGTCTTAATACAGAGACTATAGTAAACACCGGGGAGCTGTTTTTT
TRBJ2-1,few,TRBV10-2,NA,CASRGSMNEQFF,TGCGCCAGCAGGGGTAGCATGAATGAGCAGTTCTTC
TRBJ1-1,few,TRBV11-2,NA,CASSYTGQTEAFF,TGTGCCAGCAGCTACACAGGACAGACTGAAGCTTTCTTT
TRBJ2-1,NA,TRBV6-2/TRBV6-3,TRBD2,CASSYSTTSGPYNEQFF,TGTGCCAGCAGTTACTCGACTACTAGCGGGCCTTACAATGAGCAGTTCTTC
TRBJ2-3,NA,TRBV10-3,TRBD1,CAISEGQGADTQYF,TGTGCCATCAGTGAGGGACAGGGGGCAGATACGCAGTATTTT
TRBJ1-1,NA,TRBV6-1,NA,CASSGWVMGSTEAFF,TGTGCCAGCAGTGGTTGGGTCATGGGGTCCACTGAAGCTTTCTTT
TRBJ2-5,NA,TRBV27,TRBD1,CASMDRGLKGETQYF,TGTGCCAGCATGGATAGGGGGCTAAAAGGAGAGACCCAGTACTTC
TRBJ1-1,NA,TRBV6-5,NA,CASSYGGGGGTEAFF,TGTGCCAGCAGCTATGGGGGAGGAGGGGGCACTGAAGCTTTCTTT
TRBJ2-3,once,TRBV18,NA,CASSPENTQYF,TGTGCCAGCTCACCGGAGAATACGCAGTATTTT
TRBJ1-1,few,TRBV7-2,NA,CASSLADHRDTEAFF,TGTGCCAGCAGCTTAGCGGATCACAGGGACACTGAAGCTTTCTTT
TRBJ2-3,many,TRBV6-4,NA,CASSEASRTQYF,TGTGCCAGCAGTGAGGCTAGTCGAACGCAGTATTTT
TRBJ2-3,medium-sized,TRBV11-3,TRBD1,CASSGQGGSDTQYF,TGTGCCAGCAGTGGACAGGGGGGGTCAGATACGCAGTATTTT
TRBJ2-2,NA,TRBV9,TRBD2,CASSVGVGGSVSGELFF,TGTGCCAGCAGCGTAGGGGTAGGCGGGAGTGTGTCCGGGGAGCTGTTTTTT
TRBJ2-3,NA,TRBV27,NA,CASGGRVGGGTDTQYF,TGTGCCAGCGGGGGTCGCGTAGGGGGGGGCACAGATACGCAGTATTTT
TRBJ2-3,NA,TRBV27,NA,CASNDLPLESKTQYF,TGTGCCAGCAATGACCTCCCTTTGGAGTCTAAGACGCAGTACTTT
TRBJ2-3,NA,TRBV7-6,NA,CASSFGAAFTDTQYF,TGTGCCAGCAGCTTTGGAGCGGCCTTCACAGATACGCAGTATTTT
TRBJ1-1,many,TRBV28,NA,CASTRGRISEAFF,TGTGCCAGCACAAGGGGTCGCATTTCTGAAGCTTTCTTT
TRBJ2-2,few,TRBV6-1,NA,CASSIQGTGELFF,TGTGCCAGCAGCATACAAGGGACCGGGGAGCTGTTTTTT
TRBJ2-5,NA,TRBV4-1,TRBD1,CASSQVPYLSTRQGRRETQYF,TGCGCCAGCAGCCAAGTTCCGTATCTGTCTACCCGACAGGGGCGGAGGGAGACCCAGTACTTC
TRBJ2-1,NA,TRBV10-1,NA,CASSEKEAQNSYNEQFF,TGCGCCAGCAGTGAGAAGGAAGCTCAAAACTCCTACAATGAGCAGTTCTTC
TRBJ2-1,once,TRBV6-1,TRBD2,CASSPRTSGRVGEQFF,TGTGCCAGCAGCCCGAGGACTAGCGGGAGGGTAGGTGAGCAGTTCTTC
TRBJ2-1,NA,TRBV4-1,TRBD2,CASSQDGAGGQGNEQFF,TGCGCCAGCAGCCAAGATGGAGCGGGAGGGCAGGGCAATGAGCAGTTCTTC
TRBJ2-7,NA,TRBV6-5,TRBD2,CASSLGRGGTVRYEQYF,TGTGCCAGCAGTTTGGGCCGGGGAGGGACTGTTAGGTACGAGCAGTACTTC
TRBJ2-1,NA,TRBV6-1,TRBD2,CASGVAGAYNEQFF,TGTGCCAGCGGGGTAGCGGGAGCCTACAATGAGCAGTTCTTC
TRBJ2-5,large,TRBV6-1,NA,CASSEVRWETQYF,TGTGCCAGCAGTGAAGTTCGGTGGGAGACCCAGTACTTC
TRBJ1-2,many,TRBV27,TRBD1,CASSLDRAGGNYGYTF,TGTGCCAGCAGTCTAGACAGGGCGGGTGGTAACTATGGCTACACCTTC
TRBJ2-7,NA,TRBV6-5,NA,CASTWQQGFHEQYF,TGTGCCAGCACTTGGCAACAGGGATTCCACGAGCAGTACTTC
TRBJ1-2,medium-sized,TRBV10-3,NA,CAISDGTSGYTF,TGTGCCATCAGTGACGGGACTTCTGGCTACACCTTC
TRBJ2-1,NA,TRBV10-3,TRBD2,CAIYLAGVGNEQFF,TGTGCCATCTACCTAGCGGGAGTAGGAAATGAGCAGTTCTTC
TRBJ2-1,few,TRBV7-2,NA,CASSFTGASYNEQFF,TGTGCCAGCAGCTTTACGGGCGCTTCCTACAATGAGCAGTTCTTC
TRBJ2-5,NA,TRBV27,NA,CASAGRGGGGQETQYF,TGTGCCAGCGCGGGGCGAGGGGGCGGTGGCCAAGAGACGCAGTATTTC
TRBJ2-5,few,TRBV28,NA,CASSLLPGRGIQETQYF,TGTGCCAGCAGTTTATTACCGGGGCGAGGGATCCAAGAGACCCAGTACTTC
TRBJ1-2,NA,TRBV6-1,NA,CASRSGLDYGYTF,TGTGCCAGCAGGTCAGGGCTTGACTATGGCTACACCTTC
TRBJ2-4,NA,TRBV27,TRBD2,CASTNLGGGGNVLYF,TGTGCCAGCACCAACCTCGGCGGGGGGGGAAACGTCCTGTACTTC
TRBJ2-3,NA,TRBV27,TRBD2,CASSSRGVGGKNIQYF,TGTGCCAGCAGTTCCCGGGGAGTGGGAGGGAAAAATATTCAGTATTTT
TRBJ2-3,NA,TRBV4-1,TRBD1,CASSVVPLQGGTDTQYF,TGCGCCAGCAGCGTTGTTCCCCTTCAGGGGGGCACAGATACGCAGTATTTT
TRBJ2-7,NA,TRBV4-1,TRBD2,CASSEAGGSPETQYF,TGCGCCAGCAGTGAAGCGGGAGGGAGCCCAGAGACGCAGTACTTC
TRBJ2-7,NA,TRBV6-1,TRBD2,CASSRDYRSYEQYF,TGTGCCAGCAGCAGGGACTATAGATCCTACGAGCAGTACTTC
TRBJ2-7,NA,TRBV7-2,TRBD2,CASSLERLAAEQYF,TGTGCCAGCAGCTTAGAGCGTCTAGCGGCCGAGCAGTACTTC
TRBJ2-7,few,TRBV24-1,NA,CATSDSYEQYF,TGTGCCACCAGTGATTCCTACGAGCAGTACTTC
TRBJ1-2,few,TRBV7-2,NA,CASSLTRQSWSGYTF,TGTGCCAGCAGCTTGACCCGACAGTCTTGGAGTGGCTACACCTTC
TRBJ2-5,NA,TRBV6-1,TRBD2,CASSESTGGRETQYF,TGTGCCAGCAGTGAATCAACGGGAGGGCGAGAGACCCAGTACTTC